This T cell receptor beta chain originates from a study of blood T cell repertoires in COVID-19 (TCRdb year 2020). For the study in its entirety: Collaborator samples came from the United States, Italy and Spain and covered acute and convalescent phases of COVID-19. The prospective study material was composed of cDNA or gDNA derived from T cells, B-cell-depleted T cells, or PBMCs. Subjects who had been exposed to COVID-19, were actively infected with it, or had recovered from it provided the deeply sampled blood TCRbeta repertoires that made up the dataset. A freely available public database, intended as a resource for researchers studying the immune response to SARS-CoV-2, is where the repertoires were released. Samples were obtained from the ongoing ImmuneRACE study (first 160 participants) and from 1,254 subjects provided by 6 global collaborators. Sample metadata almost always included a de-identified subject ID, COVID-19 status, age in years and sex. Where HLA class I and class II types were available, the types were taken from metadata supplied by the sample provider, not from assay-based typing.

A second Seattle source provided samples from volunteer blood donors who had recovered from COVID-19. The collaborating institutions used their own protocols to collect whole blood in K2EDTA tubes. For TCRbeta analysis, collaborators shipped samples in one of three forms: frozen whole blood, isolated PBMCs, or DNA extracted from either of those sample types. TCRbeta CDR3 regions were amplified from genomic DNA by means of the immunoSEQ Assay, a bias-controlled multiplex PCR. On the study's bioinformatics: The number of nucleated cells in each sample was estimated from the amplification of reference gene primers within the assay. Sequence reads were collapsed and filtered to measure the absolute abundance of every unique TCRbeta CDR3 rearrangement. For each sample, productive Simpson clonality was calculated as the square root of Simpson's diversity index over productive rearrangements. The table was pulled from immuneACCESS by TCRdb, which kept in-frame rearrangements only. Such tables lose some clones; where checked, under half of the loss comes from unresolved V genes, and the rest has no known cause. D and trimming were read from the DNA, whereas the V and J calls and clone size are those reported in that table. The sample yields under 300,000 clones; around nine tenths were counted once. The ten most abundant clones make up 0.85% to 1% of the sample.

Remarks on this clone: Its recognized antigen is unknown. No quality values exist for individual bases; no much larger clone is one base distant.

Study-wide conclusions, independent of this receptor: The amount of clinical and demographic metadata varied by source and participant and was provided uncurated.

Sample: peripheral blood. The clonotype originates from a woman aged 40-49 years who had recovered from COVID-19.

The nucleotide sequence reads TGTGCCAGTAGTATCGCGGGAGGGCCTTCTGGAGATACGCAGTATTTT. It translates to CASSIAGGPSGDTQYF. The chain couples TRBV19 to TRBJ2-3; the central 9 bases match TRBD2. The germline V gene (reference sequence) specifies LNHDA as CDR1 and SQIVND as CDR2. The CDR3 goes from the cysteine to the phenylalanine over 16 residues. Just the 48-base CDR3 DNA is kept, in frame starting at base 1. V and J are trimmed by 3 bases and 5 bases, and the gene matches miss 9 bases of the junction. The CDR3, completed at both ends by the reference TRBV19 and TRBJ2-3 genes, gives the full variable domain DGGITQSPKYLFRKEGQNVTLSCEQNLNHDAMYWYRQDPGQGLRLIYYSQIVNDFQKGDIAEGYSVSREKKESFPLTVTSAQKNPTAFYLCASSIAGGPSGDTQYFGPGTRLTVL.